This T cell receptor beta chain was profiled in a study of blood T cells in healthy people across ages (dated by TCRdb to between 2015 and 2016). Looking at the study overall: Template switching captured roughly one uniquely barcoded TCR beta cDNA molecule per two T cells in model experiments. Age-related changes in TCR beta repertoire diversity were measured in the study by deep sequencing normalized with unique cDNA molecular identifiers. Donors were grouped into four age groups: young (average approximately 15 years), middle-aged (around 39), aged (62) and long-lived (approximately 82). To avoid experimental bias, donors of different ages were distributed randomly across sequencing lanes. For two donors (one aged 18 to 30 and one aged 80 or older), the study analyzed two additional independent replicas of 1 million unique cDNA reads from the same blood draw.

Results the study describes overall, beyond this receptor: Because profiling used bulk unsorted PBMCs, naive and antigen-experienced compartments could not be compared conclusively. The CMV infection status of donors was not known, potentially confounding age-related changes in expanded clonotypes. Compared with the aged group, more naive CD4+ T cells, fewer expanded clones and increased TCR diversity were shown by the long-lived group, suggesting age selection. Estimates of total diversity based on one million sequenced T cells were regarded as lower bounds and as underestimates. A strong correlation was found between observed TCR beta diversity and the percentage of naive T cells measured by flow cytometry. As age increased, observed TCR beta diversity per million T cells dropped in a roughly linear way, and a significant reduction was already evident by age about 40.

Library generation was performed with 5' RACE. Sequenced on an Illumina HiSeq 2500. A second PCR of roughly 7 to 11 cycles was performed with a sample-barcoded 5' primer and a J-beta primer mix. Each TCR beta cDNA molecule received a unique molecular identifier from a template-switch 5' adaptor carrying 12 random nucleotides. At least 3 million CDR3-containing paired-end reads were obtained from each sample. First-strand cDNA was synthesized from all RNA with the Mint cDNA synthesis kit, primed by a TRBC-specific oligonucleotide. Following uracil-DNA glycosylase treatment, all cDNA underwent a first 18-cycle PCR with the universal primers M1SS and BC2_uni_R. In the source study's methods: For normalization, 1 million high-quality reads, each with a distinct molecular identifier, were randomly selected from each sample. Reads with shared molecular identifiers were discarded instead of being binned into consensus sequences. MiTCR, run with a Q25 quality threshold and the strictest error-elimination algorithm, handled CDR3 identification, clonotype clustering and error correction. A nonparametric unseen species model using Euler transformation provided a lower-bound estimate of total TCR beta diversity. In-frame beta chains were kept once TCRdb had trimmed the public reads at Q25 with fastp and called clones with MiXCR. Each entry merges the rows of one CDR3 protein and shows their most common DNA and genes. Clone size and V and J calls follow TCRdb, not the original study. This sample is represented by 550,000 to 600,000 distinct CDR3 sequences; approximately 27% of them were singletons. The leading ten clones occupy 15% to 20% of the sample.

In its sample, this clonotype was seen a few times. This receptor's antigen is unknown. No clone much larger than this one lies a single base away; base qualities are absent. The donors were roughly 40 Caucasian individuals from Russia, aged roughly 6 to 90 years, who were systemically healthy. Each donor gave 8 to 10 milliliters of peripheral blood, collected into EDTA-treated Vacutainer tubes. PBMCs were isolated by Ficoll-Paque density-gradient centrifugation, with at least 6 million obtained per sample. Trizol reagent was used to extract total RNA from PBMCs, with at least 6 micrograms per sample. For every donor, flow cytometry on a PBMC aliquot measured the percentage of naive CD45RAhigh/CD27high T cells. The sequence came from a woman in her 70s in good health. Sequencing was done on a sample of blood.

The DNA reads as follows: TGTGCCAGCAGCGTAAACACCGGGGCCGGGGAGCTGTTTTTT. The resulting protein is CASSVNTGAGELFF. The chain is assembled from TRBV9 and TRBJ2-2; perhaps TRBD2 is the D gene, with 5 bases matching. There are 14 amino acids in the CDR3, from cysteine to phenylalanine inclusive. Solely the CDR3 DNA is kept, with 42 bases framed from the first base. The germline V gene provides CDR1 SGDLS and CDR2 YYNGEE. V is clipped by 1 base and J by 6 bases, and the sequence between their germline boundaries is 10 bases long.